One sample yielded the 5 T cell receptor beta chains listed below, sequenced in a study of identical twins. MiXCR was run by TCRdb on the 5' RACE reads, yielding one entry per CDR3 protein. The sample carries approximately 280,000 distinct CDR3 sequences, about 8.3% recorded once. This same sample was also part of a study on yellow fever vaccine responses in identical twins.

Sequenced: memory (CD45RO+) T cells sorted from blood. These receptors came from a woman under 30 in good health.

This clonotype has at least ten counts. The chain links TRBV7-9 to TRBJ2-2; 8 bases line up with TRBD1. The CDR3 totals 14 residues. J was trimmed by 5 bases and V by 5 bases; bases with no gene match: 4. The germline V gene has CDR1 SEHNR and CDR2 FQNEAQ (reference sequence). The CDR3 sequence is CASSRTGQTGELFF. The CDR3 coding sequence is TGTGCCAGCAGCCGGACAGGGCAAACCGGGGAGCTGTTTTTT.

This clonotype was seen many times. This sequence joins TRBV20-1 and TRBJ1-4, with TRBD1 identical over 9 bases. There are 15 residues in the CDR3. Germline V gene data show CDR1 as DFQATT and CDR2 as SNEGSKA (reference sequence). V shed 5 bases and J 7 bases; nucleotides not matched to a gene: 11. The CDR3 DNA reads as TGCAGTGCTTATCCTGAACAGGGGGCGCGTGAAAAACTGTTTTTT. It specifies CSAYPEQGAREKLFF.

This clonotype was counted many times. This sequence joins TRBV4-1 and TRBJ2-3, with D maybe TRBD2 (5 bases). CDR3 length: 15 amino acids. Germline CDR1 is MGHRA and CDR2 is YSYEKL. Trimming took 0 bases from V and 4 from J, leaving 11 bases between them. Here the CDR3 reads CASSQDRSGPDTQYF. CDR3 DNA sequence: TGCGCCAGCAGCCAAGATCGGAGCGGTCCAGATACGCAGTATTTT.

This clonotype was seen more than once but under ten times. The rearrangement uses TRBV28 and TRBJ2-3, with unresolved D. The germline V and J ends were trimmed by 2 bases and 7 bases, with 22 bases remaining between them. The germline V gene has CDR1 MDHEN and CDR2 SYDVKM. There are 17 residues in the CDR3. The DNA of the CDR3 is TGTGCCAGCAGTTTAATTCCGGGCGACATAAGCTGGTATACGCAGTATTTT. This gives the protein CASSLIPGDISWYTQYF. Full variable domain (remainder filled in from reference TRBV28 and TRBJ2-3): DVKVTQSSRYLVKRTGEKVFLECVQDMDHENMFWYRQDPGLGLRLIYFSYDVKMKEKGDIPEGYSVSREKKERFSLILESASTNQTSMYLCASSLIPGDISWYTQYFGPGTRLTVL.

This clonotype has just a few counts. The V and J genes are TRBV12-3 or TRBV12-4 and TRBJ1-1; weak D call: TRBD1 (5 bases). This CDR3 comprises 13 residues. The V and J ends lost 6 bases and 4 bases respectively, with 12 bases between them. CDR3 nucleotides: TGTGCCAGCAGAAGATCGGGGGGCACTGAAGCTTTCTTT. As protein: CASRRSGGTEAFF.